Listed below are T cell receptor beta chains from one sample, sequenced in a study of shared clonotypes between healthy human individuals. Clones were read by immunoSEQ multiplex PCR, and TCRdb kept only the in-frame ones, dropping some. Of about 2.3 million clones listed, approximately 95% are singletons. The source material was naive CD4+ T cells from PBMCs. These TCRs come from a man in his late teens or twenties in good health. Some clones in this sample may be carry-over from other donors' samples. CDR3s include the opening cysteine and the closing phenylalanine or tryptophan. The D gene is left open where the match is weak. Clone size is not always given. Where it is, it says once, few, many or a class for expanded clones.

j_call v_call clone_size d_call cdr3_nt cdr3_aa
TRBJ2-1 TRBV7-6 NA NA TGTGCCAGCAGCTCCACCCCTAGCGTCTACAATGAGCAGTTCTTC CASSSTPSVYNEQFF
TRBJ2-2 TRBV7-3 NA TRBD2 TGTGCCAGCAGCTCACAAGCGGGAGGGGTCACCGGGGAGCTGTTTTTT CASSSQAGGVTGELFF
TRBJ1-5 TRBV14 NA NA TGTGCCAGCAGCCAAATGGTAAATAGCAATCAGCCCCAGCATTTT CASSQMVNSNQPQHF
TRBJ1-5 TRBV6-1 NA NA TGTGCCAGCAGTGTAAACCCTCAGCCCCAGCATTTT CASSVNPQPQHF
TRBJ2-2 TRBV25-1 NA TRBD1 TGTGCCAGCAGTGACGGGACAGTGAACACCGGGGAGCTGTTTTTT CASSDGTVNTGELFF
TRBJ1-2 TRBV28 NA NA TGTGCCAGCAGTCCACTCGGCCAGGGCTTTTATGGCTACACCTTC CASSPLGQGFYGYTF
TRBJ1-5 TRBV5-6 NA NA TGTGCCAGCAGTCCTCGCCCCGATCAGCCCCAGCATTTT CASSPRPDQPQHF
TRBJ1-1 TRBV7-2 NA NA TGTGCCAGCAGCTTAGCGACAGGATACCCCACTGAAGCTTTCTTT CASSLATGYPTEAFF
TRBJ1-4 TRBV5-1 once NA TGCGCCAGCAGCTTGGTGCGGCAGGACAATGAAAAACTGTTTTTT CASSLVRQDNEKLFF
TRBJ2-1 TRBV6-4 NA NA TGTGCCAGCACCCCTGAGGGGGGCACCTACAATGAGCAGTTCTTC CASTPEGGTYNEQFF
TRBJ1-1 TRBV18 NA TRBD1 TGTGCCAGCTCACGGGCACGACAGGGGGCTGGGAACACTGAAGCTTTCTTT CASSRARQGAGNTEAFF
TRBJ2-7 TRBV5-1 NA TRBD1 TGCGCCAGCAGCGCCACAGGGGGAAGAGCGGGCGAGCAGTACTTC CASSATGGRAGEQYF
TRBJ1-1 TRBV20-1 NA NA TGCAGTGCTCCCTGGACGGGAGAAGCTTTCTTT CSAPWTGEAFF
TRBJ2-5 TRBV27 NA TRBD2 TGTGCCAGCAGTTCAAGACTAGCGGGAGTCGGAGAGACCCAGTACTTC CASSSRLAGVGETQYF
TRBJ2-3 TRBV9 NA TRBD1 TGTGCCAGCAGCGCAGGCGGTCGACAGGGGAATACGCAGTATTTT CASSAGGRQGNTQYF
TRBJ1-1 TRBV6-5 NA NA TGTGCCAGCAGTTACTCCGACAACACTGAAGCTTTCTTT CASSYSDNTEAFF
TRBJ1-4 TRBV28 NA NA TGTGCCAGCAGATTGAATGAAAAACTGTTTTTT CASRLNEKLFF
TRBJ2-3 TRBV5-1 NA TRBD1 TGCGCCAGCAGCCTCCTGGACAGGGGGGATACGCAGTATTTT CASSLLDRGDTQYF
TRBJ2-1 TRBV10-3 NA TRBD1 TGTGCCATCAGCCCAAGACAGGGGAATGAGCAGTTCTTC CAISPRQGNEQFF
TRBJ1-1 TRBV18 NA NA TGTGCCAGCTCACCACAGGGGGGTATCACTGAAGCTTTCTTT CASSPQGGITEAFF
TRBJ2-2 TRBV28 NA NA TGTGCCAGCAGTGGCGGCAGAATTTCCGGGGAGCTGTTTTTT CASSGGRISGELFF
TRBJ2-7 TRBV4-2 NA TRBD1 TGTGCCAGCAGCCAAGATCTCGGACAGGGGGCCTACGAGCAGTACTTC CASSQDLGQGAYEQYF
TRBJ2-3 TRBV19 NA TRBD2 TGTGCCAGTAGTATTAACCGGGACTACCCGACCACAGATACGCAGTATTTT CASSINRDYPTTDTQYF
TRBJ2-3 TRBV7-6 NA NA TGTGCCAGCAGCGCGGACACGACGGGGGCAGATACGCAGTATTTT CASSADTTGADTQYF
TRBJ1-4 TRBV19 once TRBD1 TGTGCCAGTCATGGACAGGGCGATGGAAAACTGTTTTTT CASHGQGDGKLFF
TRBJ2-1 TRBV27 NA NA TGTGCCAGCCAGCAGTTGGGGGCGGGAGTGGACAATGAGCAGTTCTTC CASQQLGAGVDNEQFF
TRBJ1-2 TRBV28 NA TRBD1 TGTGCCAGTAGTAGGGGGCGCAATGGCTACACCTTC CASSRGRNGYTF
TRBJ2-7 TRBV10-3 once TRBD2 TGTGCCACCGTAGCGGGAGAGCCCTACGAGCAGTACTTC CATVAGEPYEQYF
TRBJ1-2 TRBV19 NA NA TGTGCCAGTAGTATCGGACTGAACTATGGCTACACCTTC CASSIGLNYGYTF
TRBJ2-7 TRBV6-6 NA TRBD1 TGTGCCAGCAGTTCCGGGACAGGGGCTCACGAGCAGTACTTC CASSSGTGAHEQYF
TRBJ1-1 TRBV29-1 few NA TGCAGCTCCTGGACAGAAATGAACACTGAAGCTTTCTTT CSSWTEMNTEAFF
TRBJ2-7 TRBV10-3 NA NA TGTGCCATCAGTGCCGTTCGCTACGAGCAGTACTTC CAISAVRYEQYF
TRBJ2-3 TRBV7-2 NA TRBD2 TGTGCCAGCAGCTCGACTAGCGGAGCCCAAGATACGCAGTATTTT CASSSTSGAQDTQYF
TRBJ2-2 TRBV11-3 NA NA TGTGCCAGCAGCTTAGGGGGGCGCGACAGGACCGACACCGGGGAGCTGTTTTTT CASSLGGRDRTDTGELFF
TRBJ2-3 TRBV7-6 once NA TGTGCCAGCAGCTTAGAACACAACACAGATACGCAGTATTTT CASSLEHNTDTQYF
TRBJ2-7 TRBV28 NA TRBD2 TGTGCCAGTTTTCGGAGCGGGAGGACCTACGAGCAGTACTTC CASFRSGRTYEQYF
TRBJ1-1 TRBV21-1 NA NA TGTGCCAGCAGCAGACCGGGGTTCTTGCGGGCGCGGGCCCCTGAAGCTTTCTTT CASSRPGFLRARAPEAFF
TRBJ2-3 TRBV5-1 NA NA TGCGCCAGCAGCTTTGGACTGGGTAGGAGCACAGATACGCAGTATTTT CASSFGLGRSTDTQYF
TRBJ1-3 TRBV11-2 NA NA TGTGCCAGCAGCCTTCTGACCGGAAACACCATATATTTT CASSLLTGNTIYF
TRBJ1-1 TRBV5-6 NA NA TGTGCCAGCAGCTCCCGCTACGTCCTACGGGGCACTGAAGCTTTCTTT CASSSRYVLRGTEAFF
TRBJ2-3 TRBV5-4 NA NA TGTGCCGATGGAGGGGAGCCCACAGATACGCAGTATTTT CADGGEPTDTQYF